These 9 T cell receptor beta chains came from one sample sequenced in a study of blood T cell repertoires in COVID-19 (dated by TCRdb to the early 2020s). The library was built by means of the immunoSEQ multiplex PCR assay. The table was pulled from immuneACCESS by TCRdb, which kept in-frame rearrangements only. Such tables lose some clones; where checked, under half of the loss comes from unresolved V genes, and the rest has no known cause. This sample lists tens of thousands of clones; over 75% were detected once. The top ten clones comprise 15% to 20% of the sample. What was sequenced was peripheral blood. Receptors were obtained from a human donor with active COVID-19. The donor label of this sample is uncertain.

V is TRBV6-2 or TRBV6-3 and J is TRBJ2-5; TRBD2 is a possible D gene (6 bases). Trimming took off 0 bases at V and 5 bases at J, with 10 bases between the two ends. Germline V lookup: CDR1 MNHEY, CDR2 SVGEGT. This CDR3 contains 14 residues. The CDR3 coding sequence is TGTGCCAGCAGTTACTCGCGGGGAGCTGAGACCCAGTACTTC. Translated: CASSYSRGAETQYF.

The genes are TRBV7-2 and TRBJ1-2; no firm D call. Germline-derived CDR1 and CDR2 are SGHTA and FQGNSA. Trimming stripped 1 base from V and 1 base from J, with 7 bases between. This CDR3 is built from 14 residues. This chain's CDR3 is CASSLVQINYGYTF. The CDR3 bases are TGTGCCAGCAGCTTAGTGCAGATTAACTATGGCTACACCTTC.

The rearrangement joins TRBV24-1 to TRBJ2-6, with D possibly matching TRBD1 (6 bases). CDR1 is KGHDR, CDR2 SFDVKD, per germline. The CDR3 sequence is 16 residues long. Between the trimmed V and J ends, which lost 7 bases and 0 bases, there was a span of 12 bases. In DNA, the CDR3 is TGTGCCACCAGGCCCGGGACACCCTCTGGGGCCAACGTCCTGACTTTC. Translation: CATRPGTPSGANVLTF.

This sequence joins TRBV7-9 and TRBJ1-1; TRBD1 matches at 7 bases. The V segment lost 7 bases and the J segment 1 base; nucleotides outside the gene matches: 9. The germline gives CDR1 SEHNR, CDR2 FQNEAQ (reference sequence). This CDR3 is built from 15 residues. CDR3 sequence: CASNRSDRRNTEAFF. The CDR3 DNA follows: TGTGCCAGCAACCGGTCGGACAGGAGGAACACTGAAGCTTTCTTT.

This clone was detected once. The chain is built from TRBV28 and TRBJ1-1, with 7 bases lining up with TRBD1. Germline CDR1 MDHEN, CDR2 SYDVKM. Losses at the gene ends were 6 bases for V and 1 base for J; bases not matched to a gene: 17. The CDR3 is 18 residues long. The CDR3 DNA reads TGTGCCAGCAGCCCCCCTAGAGACAGGGTGTATGAGAACACTGAAGCTTTCTTT. Protein product: CASSPPRDRVYENTEAFF.

The chain joins TRBV6-5 to TRBJ2-7, with 7 bases that match TRBD1. The CDR3 consists of 15 residues. The ends lost 6 bases at V and 6 bases at J; junction bases unmatched: 14. The V gene's germline CDR1 is MNHEY and CDR2 SVGAGI. The CDR3 bases are TGTGCCAGCAGACGGCCTCATACAGGGGCGGGCGAGCAGTACTTC. Translation: CASRRPHTGAGEQYF.

This chain links TRBV9 with TRBJ2-6; perhaps TRBD2 as D (6 bases). Germline-derived CDR1 and CDR2 are SGDLS and YYNGEE. The length of the CDR3 is 19 residues. V shed 3 bases and J shed 0 bases, with 19 bases lying between them. The CDR3 nucleotides read TGTGCCAGCAGCGCCACCCGGGACTCATATTCCTCTGGGGCCAACGTCCTGACTTTC. Amino acids: CASSATRDSYSSGANVLTF.

CDR3 in amino acids: CASSLTGKSYNEQFF. CDR3 nucleotide sequence: TGCGCCAGCAGCTTGACAGGGAAATCCTACAATGAGCAGTTCTTC. The rearrangement joins TRBV5-1 to TRBJ2-1; D possibly corresponds to TRBD1 (6 bases). Germline-derived CDR1 and CDR2 are SGHRS and YFSETQ. CDR3 length: 15 residues. V was clipped by 1 base and J by 1 base, with 9 bases between them.

The genes are TRBV7-6 and TRBJ1-1; 11 bases map to TRBD1. V lost 4 bases to trimming and J lost 1 base; unmatched junction nucleotides: 14. Germline lookup yields CDR1 SGHVS and CDR2 FNYEAQ. There are 19 residues in the CDR3. CDR3 bases: TGTGCCAGCAGCTCCGCCTTGTCTGGGACAGGGGGAAGGAACACTGAAGCTTTCTTT. Its translation is CASSSALSGTGGRNTEAFF.